A selection of T cell receptor beta chains follows, all from one sample in a study of T cell repertoires in cytomegalovirus infection. TCRdb re-called the reads with MiXCR, one entry per CDR3 protein. The sample lists some 590,000 distinct CDR3 sequences, about 40% seen once, with 48% in the top ten. The antigens these receptors bind are not known. Sequencing used cultured PBMCs, obtained from culture after CMV antigen stimulation. Receptor source: a human donor in good health (CMV status not recorded). Some clones in this sample may be carry-over from other donors' samples. The CDR3 runs from the conserved cysteine through the conserved F or W. The order of the fields is D gene, J gene, V gene, clone size, CDR3 protein, CDR3 DNA. D genes are given only for firm matches. Expanded clones are given a class, and other clones once, few, many or no size at all.

- | TRBJ2-5 | TRBV29-1 | - | CSVVQGGQETQYF | TGCAGCGTTGTACAGGGAGGGCAAGAGACCCAGTACTTC
- | TRBJ2-1 | TRBV11-2 | few | CASSRRVQPLGYGNEQFF | TGTGCCAGCAGCCGGCGGGTACAGCCCTTGGGTTATGGCAATGAGCAGTTCTTC
- | TRBJ2-1 | TRBV6-6 | few | CATQLQVDIPPYEQFF | TGTGCCACCCAACTTCAAGTAGACATCCCCCCATATGAGCAGTTCTTC
- | TRBJ2-1 | TRBV7-9 | - | CASSLTQDGEVF | TGTGCCAGCAGCTTAACTCAGGACGGAGAGGTCTTC
- | TRBJ1-4 | TRBV7-2 | - | CASSLGHAPGEKLFF | TGTGCCAGCAGCTTAGGACACGCGCCCGGTGAAAAACTGTTTTTT
TRBD1 | TRBJ1-1 | TRBV7-9 | - | CASINRGSRGEAFF | TGTGCCAGTATTAACAGGGGATCGAGGGGTGAAGCTTTCTTT
- | TRBJ2-3 | TRBV4-1 | - | CASSARAIHSTDTQYF | TGCGCCAGCAGCGCTCGAGCGATCCATAGCACAGATACGCAGTATTTT
- | TRBJ2-1 | TRBV7-8 | - | CASSTTEEGEFF | TGTGCCAGCAGCACAACGGAGGAGGGGGAGTTCTTC
- | TRBJ2-2 | TRBV20-1 | - | CSAIDDAVTGELFF | TGCAGTGCTATCGATGATGCGGTAACCGGGGAGCTGTTTTTT
TRBD1 | TRBJ2-5 | TRBV7-2 | - | CASSPGTDGTQYF | TGTGCCAGCAGCCCTGGGACAGATGGGACCCAGTACTTC
- | TRBJ2-3 | TRBV6-1 | few | CASSYGVGPDTQYF | TGTGCCAGCAGTTACGGGGTCGGTCCAGATACGCAGTATTTT
- | TRBJ2-3 | TRBV7-2 | many | CASSGRSGGTDTQYF | TGTGCCAGCAGCGGAAGGTCAGGGGGCACAGATACGCAGTATTTT
- | TRBJ1-3 | TRBV7-8 | - | CASSFNVVGAGNTIYF | TGTGCCAGCAGCTTCAACGTCGTAGGTGCTGGAAACACCATATATTTT
- | TRBJ1-1 | TRBV7-2 | - | CASSLWGPDAEAFF | TGTGCCAGCAGCTTATGGGGTCCTGACGCTGAAGCTTTCTTT
- | TRBJ1-1 | TRBV9 | once | CASSVVAPYRVAERGGTEAFF | TGTGCCAGCAGCGTAGTAGCCCCATACAGAGTAGCGGAAAGGGGAGGCACTGAAGCTTTCTTT
- | TRBJ2-3 | TRBV4-1 | - | CASSQVSGGPDTQYF | TGCGCCAGCAGCCAAGTTTCAGGGGGGCCGGATACGCAGTATTTT
- | TRBJ2-1 | TRBV7-9 | - | CASSFWRDEQFF | TGTGCCAGCAGCTTCTGGCGAGATGAGCAGTTCTTC
- | TRBJ2-1 | TRBV7-6 | - | CASSLVGGGLPQLSYNEQFF | TGTGCCAGCAGCTTAGTAGGGGGAGGACTCCCTCAACTATCCTACAATGAGCAGTTCTTC
TRBD1 | TRBJ2-2 | TRBV10-3 | - | CAISPGQGRATGELFF | TGTGCCATCAGCCCCGGACAGGGACGTGCCACCGGGGAGCTGTTTTTT
- | TRBJ2-3 | TRBV11-3 | - | CASSSYGTDTQYF | TGTGCCAGCAGCTCATACGGGACAGATACGCAGTATTTT
TRBD1 | TRBJ2-7 | TRBV20-1 | few | CSASRPGTGISSYEQYF | TGCAGTGCTTCCCGTCCCGGGACAGGGATAAGCTCCTACGAGCAGTACTTC
TRBD2 | TRBJ2-3 | TRBV7-2 | many | CASSPGWGGGDTQYF | TGTGCCAGCAGCCCCGGATGGGGGGGGGGAGATACGCAGTATTTT
TRBD2 | TRBJ2-2 | TRBV7-2 | - | CASSPRRAGVLFF | TGTGCCAGCAGCCCGCGTAGAGCGGGGGTGCTGTTTTTT
- | TRBJ2-3 | TRBV20-1 | - | CSAILSGTDTQYF | TGCAGTGCTATATTGAGCGGCACAGATACGCAGTATTTT
TRBD2 | TRBJ2-1 | TRBV24-1 | - | CATRPGGGSYNEQFF | TGTGCCACCAGACCAGGCGGGGGTTCCTACAATGAGCAGTTCTTC
TRBD2 | TRBJ2-3 | TRBV6-6 | few | CASSSPSGPYLSTDTQYF | TGTGCCAGCAGTTCCCCTAGCGGACCTTACCTAAGCACAGATACGCAGTATTTT
TRBD1 | TRBJ1-1 | TRBV7-2 | - | CASSRQGPTEAFF | TGTGCCAGCAGCCGACAGGGGCCCACTGAAGCTTTCTTT
- | TRBJ1-1 | TRBV2 | - | CASSPGPGRSNTEAFF | TGTGCCAGCAGTCCTGGACCGGGACGATCGAACACTGAAGCTTTCTTT